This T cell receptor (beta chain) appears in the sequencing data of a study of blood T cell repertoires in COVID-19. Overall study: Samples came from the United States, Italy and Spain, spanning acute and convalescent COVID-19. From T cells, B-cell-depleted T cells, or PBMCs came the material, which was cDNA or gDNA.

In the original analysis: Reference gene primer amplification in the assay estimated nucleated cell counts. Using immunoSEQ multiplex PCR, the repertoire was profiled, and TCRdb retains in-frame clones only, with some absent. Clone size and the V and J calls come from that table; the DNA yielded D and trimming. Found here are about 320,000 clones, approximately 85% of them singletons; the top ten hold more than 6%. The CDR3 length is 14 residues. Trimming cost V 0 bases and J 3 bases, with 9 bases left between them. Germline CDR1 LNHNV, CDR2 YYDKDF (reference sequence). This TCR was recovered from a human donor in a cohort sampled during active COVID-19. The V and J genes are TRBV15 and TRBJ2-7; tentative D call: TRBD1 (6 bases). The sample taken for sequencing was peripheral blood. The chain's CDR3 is CATSRDQGNYEQYF. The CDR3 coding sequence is TGTGCCACCAGCAGAGATCAGGGGAACTACGAGCAGTACTTC.